A selection of T cell receptor beta chains follows, all from one sample in a study of T cell responses to AZD1222 COVID-19 vaccine. The assay was immunoSEQ multiplex PCR, and TCRdb's table has in-frame clones only and misses some. The table has roughly 93,000 clones, roughly nine tenths seen once. The source material was peripheral blood, sampled on day 0 of MenACWY control vaccination. The receptors originated from an adult in good health. Both conserved end residues are part of each CDR3. The D gene is left open where the match is weak. The size of a clone is reported for some rows only, either as once, few or many, or as a class for expanded clones.

cdr3_aa	cdr3_nt	d_call	v_call	j_call	clone_size
CASSVAHDRVTGELFF	TGTGCCAGCAGCGTAGCTCATGACAGGGTCACCGGGGAGCTGTTTTTT	TRBD1	TRBV9	TRBJ2-2	NA
CASSADRATNEQFF	TGTGCCAGCAGCGCAGACCGGGCCACGAATGAGCAGTTCTTC	NA	TRBV9	TRBJ2-1	NA
CASSPGTGASYEQYF	TGTGCCAGCTCACCGGGGACAGGGGCCTCCTACGAGCAGTACTTC	TRBD1	TRBV18	TRBJ2-7	NA
CASSYGLAGNYEQYF	TGTGCCAGCAGCTACGGACTAGCGGGAAACTACGAGCAGTACTTC	TRBD2	TRBV11-3	TRBJ2-7	NA
CASSLGTVSYEQYF	TGCGCCAGCAGCCTCGGGACAGTTTCCTACGAGCAGTACTTC	TRBD1	TRBV4-1	TRBJ2-7	NA
CASSPTGSTDTQYF	TGTGCCAGCAGCCCCACAGGTAGCACAGATACGCAGTATTTT	NA	TRBV3-1/TRBV3-2	TRBJ2-3	NA
CAINRRDSTISNTGELFF	TGTGCCATCAACCGTCGGGACTCCACCATATCGAACACCGGGGAGCTGTTTTTT	NA	TRBV19	TRBJ2-2	NA
CATSRDESYTF	TGTGCCACCAGCAGAGATGAGAGCTACACCTTC	NA	TRBV15	TRBJ1-2	NA
CASAPGQENTEAFF	TGTGCCAGCGCTCCCGGGCAGGAGAACACTGAAGCTTTCTTT	NA	TRBV18	TRBJ1-1	few
CASSLGGAGASQGQFF	TGTGCCAGCAGCTTAGGAGGGGCGGGGGCCTCCCAAGGGCAGTTCTTC	NA	TRBV7-3	TRBJ2-1	few
CASSLMTAYEQYF	TGTGCCAGCAGCTTGATGACAGCCTACGAGCAGTACTTC	NA	TRBV5-8	TRBJ2-7	NA
CATSDPLQGVGDQPQHF	TGTGCCACCAGTGATCCACTACAGGGAGTGGGGGATCAGCCCCAGCATTTT	NA	TRBV24-1	TRBJ1-5	NA
CAWSGQSTGNTIYF	TGTGCCTGGAGTGGTCAGTCCACTGGAAACACCATATATTTT	NA	TRBV30	TRBJ1-3	NA
CASSPPSGANVLTF	TGTGCCAGCAGTCCCCCCTCTGGGGCCAACGTCCTGACTTTC	NA	TRBV28	TRBJ2-6	NA
CASSLGLLAIDTQYF	TGTGCCAGCAGCTTGGGGCTACTAGCGATAGATACGCAGTATTTT	TRBD2	TRBV5-8	TRBJ2-3	once
CASSLARANTEAFF	TGTGCCAGCAGCTTGGCCAGGGCGAACACTGAAGCTTTCTTT	NA	TRBV5-4	TRBJ1-1	NA
CASSSDRDYEQYF	TGTGCCAGCAGCTCGGACAGGGACTACGAGCAGTACTTC	TRBD1	TRBV5-6	TRBJ2-7	few
CASSSPGGGSDEQFF	TGTGCCAGCAGCTCCCCCGGGGGGGGTAGCGATGAGCAGTTCTTC	TRBD2	TRBV5-6	TRBJ2-1	NA
CASSLAVASGGNTYSYEQYF	TGTGCCAGCAGCTTAGCGGTTGCTAGCGGGGGCAATACTTACTCCTACGAGCAGTACTTC	TRBD2	TRBV7-2	TRBJ2-7	few
CASSLSPTNYGYTF	TGTGCCAGCAGCTTAAGCCCGACTAACTATGGCTACACCTTC	NA	TRBV7-3	TRBJ1-2	NA
CASSLNFWGGSTEAFF	TGTGCCAGCAGCTTAAATTTCTGGGGCGGTAGTACTGAAGCTTTCTTT	NA	TRBV7-2	TRBJ1-1	NA
CASSLLPPGQGALEQYF	TGTGCCAGCAGTTTGCTCCCACCGGGACAGGGGGCGCTGGAGCAGTACTTC	TRBD1	TRBV27	TRBJ2-7	few
CASSQEPPTPRGYTF	TGTGCCAGCAGCCAGGAGCCGCCGACCCCTCGGGGCTACACCTTC	NA	TRBV4-2	TRBJ1-2	NA
CASSLEWGNNYGYTF	TGTGCCAGCAGTTTAGAGTGGGGGAATAACTATGGCTACACCTTC	NA	TRBV28	TRBJ1-2	NA
CASSLAESLGYEQYF	TGTGCCAGCAGCTTGGCCGAGTCGCTAGGCTACGAGCAGTACTTC	NA	TRBV5-4	TRBJ2-7	NA
CASSQGGLVGFTDTQYF	TGCGCCAGCAGCCAAGGGGGCCTCGTGGGATTCACAGATACGCAGTATTTT	NA	TRBV4-1	TRBJ2-3	NA
CASSSRVSTDTQYF	TGTGCCAGCAGCTCCCGAGTTAGCACAGATACGCAGTATTTT	NA	TRBV7-3	TRBJ2-3	NA